This T cell receptor (beta chain) originates from a study of T cell responses to AZD1222 COVID-19 vaccine. With 1 base removed from V and 2 bases from J, the gap between germline ends came to 20 bases. CDR1 is MNHEY and CDR2 is SMNVEV in the germline V gene (reference sequence). CDR3 length: 18 amino acids. Findings and caveats of the study: Just six people given AZD1222 tested seropositive at baseline.

The table came from immunoSEQ multiplex PCR; TCRdb's copy has only in-frame clones and leaves some out. This table has some 81,000 clones, just over 90% appearing once. A word on this clone: The antigen remains undetermined.

Specimen: peripheral blood, collected 28 days after the second AZD1222 dose. V gene TRBV27 combines with J gene TRBJ1-1, with D maybe TRBD1 (6 bases). The sequence was collected from an adult who received the AZD1222 COVID-19 vaccine. CDR3 bases: TGTGCCAGCAGTTTATGGTCTCCGGGGGCCCCTTTAAACACTGAAGCTTTCTTT. This codes for CASSLWSPGAPLNTEAFF.